The rows below give T cell receptor beta chains drawn from one sample of a study of blood T cells in healthy people across ages. One entry per CDR3 protein, called by TCRdb with MiXCR from the 5' RACE reads. The sample comprises over 950,000 distinct CDR3 sequences, roughly 50% of which are singletons, and 20% to 25% rests with the top ten. The material sequenced was blood. The receptors were gathered from a woman aged 60 to 75 in good health. The CDR3 runs from the conserved cysteine through the conserved F or W. Each record gives: J gene, clone size, V gene, D gene, CDR3 protein, CDR3 DNA. A D gene is named only where the DNA matches it firmly. Expanded clones are given a class, and other clones once, few, many or no size at all.

>TRBJ2-5|NA|TRBV29-1|NA
CSVDVGAGETQYF
TGCAGCGTTGACGTAGGGGCGGGAGAGACCCAGTACTTC
>TRBJ2-7|NA|TRBV11-2|TRBD2
CASSLGAGLPEQYF
TGTGCCAGCAGCTTAGGAGCGGGACTGCCCGAGCAGTACTTC
>TRBJ2-7|NA|TRBV7-3|NA
CASALGLAYEQYF
TGTGCCAGCGCCCTGGGGCTAGCGTACGAGCAGTACTTC
>TRBJ2-3|NA|TRBV20-1|TRBD2
CSARGRVAGGGTQYF
TGCAGTGCTAGAGGGCGGGTGGCGGGAGGAGGTACGCAGTATTTT
>TRBJ2-6|few|TRBV24-1|NA
CATTQKSSGANVLTF
TGTGCCACCACCCAAAAGAGTTCTGGGGCCAACGTCCTGACTTTC
>TRBJ2-1|NA|TRBV6-5|NA
CASSYSAGVTYNEQFF
TGTGCCAGCAGTTACTCGGCTGGGGTCACCTACAATGAGCAGTTCTTC
>TRBJ2-1|NA|TRBV6-1|NA
CASRYQGSEQFF
TGTGCCAGCAGGTACCAGGGTAGTGAGCAGTTCTTC
>TRBJ2-7|NA|TRBV7-2|NA
CASSPDSQVSYEQYF
TGTGCCAGCAGCCCCGACAGCCAGGTATCCTACGAGCAGTACTTC
>TRBJ2-7|many|TRBV6-5|TRBD1
CASSRTGSYEQYF
TGTGCCAGCAGCCGGACAGGATCCTACGAGCAGTACTTC
>TRBJ2-3|few|TRBV11-2|TRBD2
CASSLANLAELTDTQYF
TGTGCCAGCAGCTTAGCTAACCTAGCGGAGCTCACAGATACGCAGTATTTT
>TRBJ1-5|once|TRBV27|NA
CASRRSGPEGQPQHF
TGTGCCAGCAGACGTTCAGGGCCTGAGGGACAGCCCCAGCATTTT
>TRBJ1-1|few|TRBV20-1|TRBD1
CSATRTGNTEAFF
TGCAGTGCTACGAGGACAGGGAACACTGAAGCTTTCTTT
>TRBJ2-3|NA|TRBV6-5|NA
CASSRGAGIQPQYF
TGTGCCAGCAGCCGCGGGGCGGGCATTCAGCCCCAGTATTTT
>TRBJ2-7|NA|TRBV20-1|NA
CSANSDFSYEQYF
TGCAGTGCTAATTCTGACTTCTCCTACGAGCAGTACTTC
>TRBJ1-5|NA|TRBV2|NA
CASNSGANQPQHF
TGTGCCAGCAATTCAGGGGCTAATCAGCCCCAGCATTTT
>TRBJ2-7|few|TRBV29-1|NA
CSVKTGGYGPYEQYF
TGCAGCGTGAAGACAGGAGGGTACGGGCCCTACGAGCAGTACTTC
>TRBJ2-7|NA|TRBV4-3|NA
CASSQDLTIYSYEQYF
TGCGCCAGCAGCCAAGACTTGACGATCTACAGCTACGAGCAGTACTTC
>TRBJ1-4|few|TRBV5-1|TRBD1
CASSLEGTEREKLFF
TGCGCCAGCAGCTTGGAAGGGACAGAAAGAGAAAAACTGTTTTTT
>TRBJ2-3|NA|TRBV24-1|NA
CATSDSRSGADTQYF
TGTGCCACCAGTGACTCCCGTTCGGGAGCAGATACGCAGTATTTT
>TRBJ2-1|NA|TRBV4-1|TRBD1
CASSQVRTGNNEQFF
TGCGCCAGCAGCCAAGTTAGGACAGGGAACAATGAGCAGTTCTTC
>TRBJ2-5|many|TRBV3-1|NA
CASSQRVFQETQYF
TGTGCCAGCAGCCAAAGGGTTTTTCAAGAGACCCAGTACTTC
>TRBJ2-7|NA|TRBV6-6|NA
CASSYTGNDEQYF
TGTGCCAGCAGTTACACAGGGAACGACGAGCAGTACTTC